This paragraph covers one T cell receptor beta chain sequence. Its antigen is unknown. The sequencing template was cDNA reverse transcribed from extracted RNA. The protocol was immunoSEQ multiplex PCR, while the TCRdb copy is restricted to in-frame clones and leaves out a portion. The table lists roughly 120,000 clones, about 59% of them singletons, with approximately 12% in the top ten. Treatment indicated: oral pan-JAK inhibitor, 5-10 mg twice daily. The entry originates in a study of CD8+ T cells in alopecia areata. About the study: Oral tofacitinib (5 to 10 mg twice daily) was administered to treated patients. Notes on the study in general: Researchers reported that TCR sharing among patients proved less clear than in mice, possibly HLA-linked. Scalp clonality, along with expanded CD8+ clones among the top 100, was significantly decreased by tofacitinib. Many of the expanded lesional clones endured in scalp and blood while on tofacitinib.

With 0 bases removed from V and 5 bases from J, the gap between germline ends came to 10 bases. Germline V gene data show CDR1 as GTSNPN and CDR2 as SVGIG (reference sequence). The CDR3 has 13 residues. The chain combines TRBV30 with TRBJ1-1; D unresolved. The source is a human donor with alopecia areata. The sample here was CD8+ T cells sorted from blood, taken at week 24, from a patient treated with tofacitinib. CDR3 in DNA: TGTGCCTGGAGTGTTGTCGGCGCGACTGAAGCTTTCTTT. Translation: CAWSVVGATEAFF.